The rows below give T cell receptor beta chains drawn from one sample of a study of cytomegalovirus exposure and HLA in healthy donors. Profiled with immunoSEQ multiplex PCR; TCRdb holds only in-frame clones, not every one. The sample carries some 150,000 clones, 70% to 85% recorded once. Input material: PBMCs. The source is a woman aged 50 to 65 in good health and CMV-seropositive. The CDR3 runs from the conserved cysteine through the conserved F or W. D genes are given only for firm matches. The size entry is marked missing in some rows and otherwise reads once, few, many or a size class.

J | D | V | size | CDR3 | DNA
TRBJ1-2 | - | TRBV4-2 | few | CASSQYSNSLSTGYTF | TGTGCCAGCAGCCAATATTCGAACTCCCTTTCCACGGGCTACACCTTC
TRBJ2-7 | TRBD1 | TRBV27 | - | CASGAGTGSQQYF | TGTGCCAGCGGGGCCGGGACAGGGAGTCAGCAGTACTTC
TRBJ2-3 | - | TRBV7-2 | - | CASSFYPTDTQYF | TGTGCCAGCAGCTTCTATCCCACAGATACGCAGTATTTT
TRBJ1-3 | - | TRBV15 | - | CATSRWTASSGNTIYF | TGTGCCACCAGCAGATGGACAGCGAGCTCTGGAAACACCATATATTTT
TRBJ1-1 | - | TRBV28 | few | CASSSPDRRSEAFF | TGTGCCAGCAGTTCCCCCGACAGGCGGTCTGAAGCTTTCTTT
TRBJ1-1 | - | TRBV9 | - | CASSPPARGSTEAFF | TGTGCCAGCAGCCCCCCTGCGCGAGGGAGCACTGAAGCTTTCTTT
TRBJ2-6 | - | TRBV4-3 | once | CASSQSGSAGANVLTF | TGCGCCAGCAGCCAATCAGGGTCGGCCGGGGCCAACGTCCTGACTTTC
TRBJ1-6 | TRBD1 | TRBV6-1 | - | CASSETPTGLRSPLHF | TGTGCCAGCAGTGAAACGCCGACAGGGCTCCGTTCACCCCTCCACTTT
TRBJ2-7 | TRBD2 | TRBV2 | - | CASRAGGSYEQYF | TGTGCCAGCAGGGCGGGGGGTTCCTACGAGCAGTACTTC
TRBJ2-7 | - | TRBV5-1 | few | CASSLTGYEQYF | TGCGCCAGCAGCTTGACAGGGTACGAGCAGTACTTC
TRBJ2-1 | TRBD2 | TRBV4-2 | - | CASSHSGGATSEQFF | TGTGCCAGCAGCCACAGCGGGGGGGCGACAAGTGAGCAGTTCTTC
TRBJ2-7 | - | TRBV6-5 | - | CASSVRTTYEQYF | TGTGCCAGCAGTGTGCGTACTACCTACGAGCAGTACTTC
TRBJ2-5 | TRBD2 | TRBV9 | - | CASSVEGGWEGETQYF | TGTGCCAGCAGCGTAGAAGGAGGGTGGGAGGGAGAGACCCAGTACTTC
TRBJ2-2 | - | TRBV6-1 | - | CATRLVGYGGELFF | TGTGCCACGAGACTAGTGGGGTACGGCGGGGAGCTGTTTTTT
TRBJ1-2 | TRBD1 | TRBV28 | - | CASRTGTGNYGYTF | TGTGCCAGCAGAACCGGGACAGGGAACTATGGCTACACCTTC
TRBJ2-1 | TRBD2 | TRBV5-1 | - | CASSPSGEGEQFF | TGCGCCAGCAGCCCTAGCGGGGAGGGGGAGCAGTTCTTC
TRBJ2-5 | TRBD2 | TRBV27 | - | CASSPFSGGNSQETQYF | TGTGCCAGCAGTCCCTTCTCGGGGGGGAATAGCCAAGAGACCCAGTACTTC
TRBJ2-2 | - | TRBV27 | - | CASSFGTYNTGELFF | TGTGCCAGCAGTTTCGGGACTTATAACACCGGGGAGCTGTTTTTT
TRBJ1-1 | TRBD1 | TRBV30 | - | CAWSGQGAYTEAFF | TGTGCCTGGAGTGGACAGGGGGCTTACACTGAAGCTTTCTTT
TRBJ2-7 | TRBD1 | TRBV5-1 | - | CASSSRYRGRTMDDEQYF | TGCGCCAGCAGCTCCCGATACAGGGGGCGCACGATGGATGACGAGCAGTACTTC
TRBJ2-2 | - | TRBV9 | few | CASSPGTLLSRELFF | TGTGCCAGCAGCCCGGGGACTCTCCTCTCAAGGGAGCTGTTTTTT
TRBJ2-3 | TRBD2 | TRBV4-2 | - | CASSQVRGSGGFTDTQYF | TGTGCCAGCAGCCAAGTCCGAGGTAGCGGGGGGTTCACAGATACGCAGTATTTT
TRBJ2-1 | TRBD2 | TRBV29-1 | few | CSVSSGAISSYNEQFF | TGCAGCGTCTCTAGCGGGGCTATAAGCTCCTACAATGAGCAGTTCTTC
TRBJ1-1 | - | TRBV5-1 | - | CASSFQGNKNTEAFF | TGCGCCAGCAGCTTCCAGGGGAATAAAAACACTGAAGCTTTCTTT
TRBJ2-3 | TRBD2 | TRBV14 | - | CASSQVRGGRTDTQYF | TGTGCCAGCAGCCAAGTTCGGGGGGGCCGCACAGATACGCAGTATTTT
TRBJ1-1 | - | TRBV25-1 | - | CASSAPGAENTEAFF | TGTGCCAGCAGTGCACCAGGGGCCGAGAACACTGAAGCTTTCTTT
TRBJ1-5 | TRBD1 | TRBV9 | - | CASSVDGQGNQPQHF | TGTGCCAGCAGCGTAGACGGACAGGGTAATCAGCCCCAGCATTTT
TRBJ2-7 | - | TRBV5-6 | - | CASSLQGFYEQYF | TGTGCCAGCAGCTTACAGGGTTTCTACGAGCAGTACTTC
TRBJ2-3 | - | TRBV4-3 | once | CASSQGGTSTDTQYF | TGCGCCAGCAGCCAAGGAGGGACTAGCACAGATACGCAGTATTTT
TRBJ1-5 | TRBD1 | TRBV18 | - | CASSGGQSPNQPQHF | TGTGCCAGCTCAGGGGGACAGAGCCCGAATCAGCCCCAGCATTTT
TRBJ2-7 | - | TRBV7-2 | - | CASSWGPTYEQYF | TGTGCCAGCAGCTGGGGGCCAACCTACGAGCAGTACTTC
TRBJ2-1 | TRBD2 | TRBV9 | - | CASSEGGLAGTSSYNEQFF | TGTGCCAGCAGCGAAGGGGGACTAGCGGGGACATCCTCCTACAATGAGCAGTTCTTC
TRBJ1-1 | TRBD1 | TRBV2 | - | CASRPGGTEAFF | TGTGCCAGCAGACCAGGGGGCACTGAAGCTTTCTTT
TRBJ2-7 | TRBD1 | TRBV30 | - | CAWSALRGTGLYEQYF | TGTGCCTGGAGTGCACTACGAGGGACAGGGCTCTACGAGCAGTACTTC
TRBJ2-3 | TRBD2 | TRBV10-2 | - | CASSGNSGGAADTQYF | TGCGCCAGCAGTGGAAATAGCGGGGGGGCTGCAGATACGCAGTATTTT
TRBJ1-1 | TRBD1 | TRBV15 | - | CATSRDPRDRGVTEAFF | TGTGCCACCAGCAGAGACCCCCGGGACAGGGGTGTCACTGAAGCTTTCTTT
TRBJ2-3 | - | TRBV5-8 | - | CASSLGDSSATDTQYF | TGTGCCAGCAGCTTGGGGGACTCGAGCGCTACAGATACGCAGTATTTT
TRBJ1-1 | - | TRBV5-1 | - | CASSPRAGGPNTEAFF | TGCGCCAGCAGCCCCCGGGCGGGGGGGCCTAACACTGAAGCTTTCTTT
TRBJ2-7 | TRBD1 | TRBV6-5 | - | CASSYFKGAIEQYF | TGTGCCAGCAGTTACTTTAAGGGGGCGATTGAGCAGTACTTC
TRBJ2-3 | TRBD2 | TRBV4-3 | - | CASSRTRVTDTQYF | TGCGCCAGCAGCCGGACTAGGGTCACAGATACGCAGTATTTT
TRBJ2-6 | - | TRBV6-6 | - | CASSYSRDSGANVLTF | TGTGCCAGCAGTTACTCCAGGGACTCTGGGGCCAACGTCCTGACTTTC
TRBJ1-1 | TRBD1 | TRBV13 | - | CASTGQGVTTEAFF | TGTGCCAGCACCGGACAGGGGGTGACCACTGAAGCTTTCTTT
TRBJ2-7 | - | TRBV7-6 | - | CASSLDGSYEQYF | TGTGCCAGCAGCTTAGATGGCAGCTACGAGCAGTACTTC
TRBJ1-1 | TRBD1 | TRBV7-9 | - | CSSSLGGDVAFF | TGTTCCAGCAGCTTAGGGGGCGATGTAGCTTTCTTT
TRBJ2-3 | TRBD2 | TRBV27 | - | CASRYSGGAADTQYF | TGTGCCAGCAGGTATAGCGGGGGGGCTGCAGATACGCAGTATTTT
TRBJ1-1 | - | TRBV7-2 | - | CASSSQGVPEAFF | TGTGCCAGCAGCTCCCAAGGGGTTCCTGAAGCTTTCTTT
TRBJ1-1 | - | TRBV5-1 | - | CASSWNRRNTEAFF | TGCGCCAGCAGCTGGAACAGGAGGAACACTGAAGCTTTCTTT
TRBJ2-2 | - | TRBV5-1 | - | CASSFREVGGELFF | TGCGCCAGCAGCTTCAGGGAGGTCGGCGGGGAGCTGTTTTTT
TRBJ1-3 | TRBD1 | TRBV30 | - | CASQDRGAGNTIYF | TGTGCCTCCCAAGACAGGGGCGCTGGAAACACCATATATTTT
TRBJ2-3 | - | TRBV9 | - | CASSTPTIGGGTDTQYF | TGTGCCAGCAGCACCCCAACCATCGGGGGAGGCACAGATACGCAGTATTTT
TRBJ2-7 | TRBD1 | TRBV19 | - | CASSPGDRAVKYF | TGTGCCAGTAGTCCCGGGGACAGAGCCGTAAAGTACTTC
TRBJ2-1 | TRBD2 | TRBV6-1 | - | CASSDGTSSYNEQFF | TGTGCCAGCAGTGATGGGACTAGCTCCTACAATGAGCAGTTCTTC
TRBJ2-7 | - | TRBV4-1 | - | CASSQDSFTREDYEQYF | TGCGCCAGCAGCCAAGATAGTTTTACCAGGGAGGACTACGAGCAGTACTTC
TRBJ1-2 | - | TRBV30 | - | CAWSPSPGHNLYGYTF | TGTGCCTGGAGCCCCTCCCCGGGACATAATCTCTATGGCTACACCTTC
TRBJ2-7 | - | TRBV5-1 | - | CASSLGTAAYEQYF | TGCGCCAGCAGCTTGGGGACAGCAGCCTACGAGCAGTACTTC
TRBJ1-1 | TRBD1 | TRBV27 | - | CASSPGQGGTEAFF | TGTGCCAGCAGTCCGGGACAGGGCGGCACTGAAGCTTTCTTT